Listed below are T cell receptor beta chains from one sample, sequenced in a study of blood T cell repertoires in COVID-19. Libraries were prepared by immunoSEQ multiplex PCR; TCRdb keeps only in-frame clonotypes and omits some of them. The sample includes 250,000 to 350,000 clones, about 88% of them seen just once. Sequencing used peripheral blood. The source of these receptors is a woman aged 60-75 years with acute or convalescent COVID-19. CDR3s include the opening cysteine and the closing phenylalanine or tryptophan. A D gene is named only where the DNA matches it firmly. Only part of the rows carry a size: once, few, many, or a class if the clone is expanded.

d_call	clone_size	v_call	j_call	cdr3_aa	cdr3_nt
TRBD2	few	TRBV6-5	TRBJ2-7	CASSYSRLAELYEQYF	TGTGCCAGCAGTTACTCGCGGCTAGCGGAGCTCTACGAGCAGTACTTC
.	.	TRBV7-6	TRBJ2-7	CASSLALAGASYEQYF	TGTGCCAGCAGCTTAGCATTGGCGGGGGCTTCCTACGAGCAGTACTTC
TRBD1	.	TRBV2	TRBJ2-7	CASIGQGYEQYF	TGTGCCAGCATAGGACAGGGGTACGAGCAGTACTTC
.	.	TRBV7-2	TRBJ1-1	CASSLGGTMNTEAFF	TGTGCCAGCAGCTTAGGAGGGACTATGAACACTGAAGCTTTCTTT
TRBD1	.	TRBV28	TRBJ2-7	CASRRGSGTVYEQYF	TGTGCCAGCAGAAGGGGTTCCGGGACAGTCTACGAGCAGTACTTC
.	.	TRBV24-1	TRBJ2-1	CATSAADAGGYNEQFF	TGTGCCACCAGTGCCGCTGACGCGGGCGGGTACAATGAGCAGTTCTTC
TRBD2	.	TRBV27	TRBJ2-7	CASSTKREHEQYF	TGTGCCAGCAGTACCAAGCGGGAGCACGAGCAGTACTTC
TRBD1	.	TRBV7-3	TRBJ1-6	CASSSGQGASSLHF	TGTGCCAGCAGCTCGGGACAGGGGGCGAGTTCCCTCCACTTT
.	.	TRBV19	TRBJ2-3	CASSTLSGFSTDTQYF	TGTGCCAGTAGTACACTCAGCGGGTTTAGCACAGATACGCAGTATTTT
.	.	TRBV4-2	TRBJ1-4	CASSQRKERGSEKLFF	TGTGCCAGCAGCCAGCGAAAGGAAAGGGGGAGTGAAAAACTGTTTTTT
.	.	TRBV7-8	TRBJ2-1	CASSLNGLVDEQFF	TGTGCCAGCAGCTTAAACGGGTTGGTCGATGAGCAGTTCTTC
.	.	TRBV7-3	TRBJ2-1	CASSSWSEDSEQFF	TGTGCCAGCAGCTCCTGGAGTGAAGATTCTGAGCAGTTCTTC
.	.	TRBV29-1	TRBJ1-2	CSAGGTNYGYTF	TGCAGCGCCGGGGGGACGAACTATGGCTACACCTTC
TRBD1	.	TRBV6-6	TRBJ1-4	CASTNNRGREKLFF	TGTGCCAGCACCAACAACAGGGGCAGGGAAAAACTGTTTTTT
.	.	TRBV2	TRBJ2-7	CASSSLRYYEQYF	TGTGCCAGCAGTTCCCTTAGATACTACGAGCAGTACTTC
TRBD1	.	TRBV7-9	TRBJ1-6	CASSSLRDSVYNSPLHF	TGTGCCAGCAGCTCGCTACGGGACAGCGTCTATAATTCACCCCTCCACTTT
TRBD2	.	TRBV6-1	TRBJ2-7	CASSEVWGVLAGNYEQYF	TGTGCCAGCAGTGAAGTCTGGGGTGTGCTAGCGGGGAACTACGAGCAGTACTTC
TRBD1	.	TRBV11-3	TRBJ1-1	CASSLGQGASGAEAFF	TGTGCCAGCAGCTTAGGGCAGGGGGCGTCGGGGGCTGAAGCTTTCTTT
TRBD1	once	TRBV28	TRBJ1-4	CASSSGGPATNEKLFF	TGTGCCAGCAGTTCAGGGGGACCTGCAACTAATGAAAAACTGTTTTTT
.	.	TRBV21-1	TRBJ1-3	CASSNRDRVGTIYF	TGTGCCAGCAGCAACCGGGACAGGGTAGGCACCATATATTTT
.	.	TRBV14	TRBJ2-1	CASSHESNSWYDEQFF	TGTGCCAGCAGCCACGAGTCTAACAGCTGGTATGATGAGCAGTTCTTC
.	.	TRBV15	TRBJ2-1	CVTESGSYNEQFF	TGTGTAACCGAAAGCGGATCCTACAATGAGCAGTTCTTC
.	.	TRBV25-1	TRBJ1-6	CASSEVSGNSPLHF	TGTGCCAGCAGTGAAGTCTCAGGAAATTCACCCCTCCACTTT
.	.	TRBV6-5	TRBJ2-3	CASRVGAQGGQYF	TGTGCCAGCAGGGTTGGGGCCCAGGGTGGGCAGTATTTT
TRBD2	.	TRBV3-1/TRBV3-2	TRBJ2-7	CASSSTSGRTLLPGEQYF	TGTGCCAGCAGCTCGACTAGCGGGAGGACCCTATTGCCGGGCGAGCAGTACTTC
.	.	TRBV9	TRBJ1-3	CASSVSPPGTGNTIYF	TGTGCCAGCAGCGTATCACCCCCAGGAACCGGAAACACCATATATTTT
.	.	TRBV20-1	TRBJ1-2	CSASLTVSNYGYTF	TGCAGTGCTAGTCTAACAGTCTCTAACTATGGCTACACCTTC
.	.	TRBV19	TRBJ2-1	CATLDSYNEQFF	TGTGCCACCCTAGACAGTTACAATGAGCAGTTCTTC
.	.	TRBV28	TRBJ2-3	CASSSWRLGRSADTQYF	TGTGCCAGCAGTTCCTGGAGACTAGGCCGGTCGGCAGATACGCAGTATTTT
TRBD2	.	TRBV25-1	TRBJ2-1	CASSLAGGNNEQFF	TGTGCCAGCAGTCTTGCGGGAGGGAACAATGAGCAGTTCTTC
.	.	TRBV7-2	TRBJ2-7	CASSLDGRTEEQYF	TGTGCCAGCAGCTTAGATGGCCGTACGGAGGAGCAGTACTTC
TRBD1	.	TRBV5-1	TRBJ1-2	CASSLTGGRNYGYTF	TGCGCCAGCAGCTTGACAGGGGGTAGGAACTATGGCTACACCTTC
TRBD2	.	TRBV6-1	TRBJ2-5	CASSEWASGSGGETQYF	TGTGCCAGCAGTGAATGGGCTAGCGGGAGCGGCGGAGAGACCCAGTACTTC
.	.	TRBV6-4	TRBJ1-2	CASTVPHWARGYTF	TGTGCCAGCACCGTCCCCCACTGGGCCCGCGGCTACACCTTC
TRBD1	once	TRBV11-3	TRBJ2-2	CASSLSGQGSGELFF	TGTGCCAGCAGCTTAAGTGGACAGGGTTCCGGGGAGCTGTTTTTT
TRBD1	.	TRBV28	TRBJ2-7	CASSRPGQGRYEQYF	TGTGCCAGCAGCCGACCGGGACAGGGGAGGTACGAGCAGTACTTC
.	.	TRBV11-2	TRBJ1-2	CASSLSGYGYTF	TGTGCCAGCAGCTTAAGCGGGTATGGCTACACCTTC
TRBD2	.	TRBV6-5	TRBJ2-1	CASSLSGGVNEQFF	TGTGCCAGCAGCCTCTCCGGGGGGGTCAATGAGCAGTTCTTC
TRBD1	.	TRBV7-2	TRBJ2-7	CASSFTTGGRSYEQYF	TGTGCCAGCAGCTTTACCACAGGGGGCCGTTCCTACGAGCAGTACTTC
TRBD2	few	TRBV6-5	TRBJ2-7	CASSLERGAYEQYF	TGTGCCAGCAGTCTCGAGCGGGGGGCCTACGAGCAGTACTTC
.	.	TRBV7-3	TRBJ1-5	CASSPIGITGPNSNQPQHF	TGTGCCAGCAGCCCAATAGGTATCACAGGACCGAATAGCAATCAGCCCCAGCATTTT
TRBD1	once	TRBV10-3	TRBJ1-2	CAISEGQGGGYTF	TGTGCCATCAGCGAGGGACAGGGGGGCGGCTACACCTTC
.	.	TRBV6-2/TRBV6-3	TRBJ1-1	CASSYPPSEAFF	TGTGCCAGCAGTTATCCCCCTTCTGAAGCTTTCTTT
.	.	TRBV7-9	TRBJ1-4	CASSPVGGGRIEKLFF	TGTGCCAGCAGCCCCGTGGGGGGGGGTCGGATTGAAAAACTGTTTTTT
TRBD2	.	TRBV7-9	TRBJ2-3	CASSLSLARRSGGSDTQYF	TGTGCCAGCAGCCTCTCCCTTGCGAGGCGGAGCGGGGGATCAGATACGCAGTATTTT
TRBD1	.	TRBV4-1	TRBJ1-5	CASSQEEGAGNQPQHF	TGCGCCAGCAGCCAAGAGGAGGGGGCGGGCAATCAGCCCCAGCATTTT
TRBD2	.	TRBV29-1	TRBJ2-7	CSVAGLAGGALSYEQYF	TGCAGCGTCGCCGGGCTAGCGGGGGGTGCCCTCTCCTACGAGCAGTACTTC
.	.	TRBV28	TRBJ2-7	CASSLWARAYEQYF	TGTGCCAGCAGTTTATGGGCGAGGGCCTACGAGCAGTACTTC
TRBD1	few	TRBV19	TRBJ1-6	CASSRQGDYNSPLHF	TGTGCCAGTAGTCGACAGGGGGACTATAATTCACCCCTCCACTTT
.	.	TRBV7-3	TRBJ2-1	CASSSNNEQFF	TGTGCCAGCAGCTCTAACAATGAGCAGTTCTTC
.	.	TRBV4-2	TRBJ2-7	CASSHQYEQYF	TGTGCCAGCAGCCACCAATACGAGCAGTACTTC
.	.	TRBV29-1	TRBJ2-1	CSVGRGSNEQFF	TGCAGCGTTGGGCGGGGCAGCAATGAGCAGTTCTTC
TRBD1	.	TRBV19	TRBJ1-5	CASSIAGTGIQPQHF	TGTGCCAGTAGTATCGCCGGGACAGGGATTCAGCCCCAGCATTTT
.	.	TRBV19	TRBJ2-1	CASRLEAGSNEQFF	TGTGCCAGTAGATTGGAGGCCGGATCAAATGAGCAGTTCTTC
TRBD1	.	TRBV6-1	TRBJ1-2	CASSEWVQGGYTF	TGTGCCAGCAGTGAATGGGTACAGGGGGGCTACACCTTC
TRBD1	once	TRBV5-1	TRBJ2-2	CASSSRQGSTGELFF	TGCGCCAGCAGCTCTCGACAGGGCTCCACCGGGGAGCTGTTTTTT
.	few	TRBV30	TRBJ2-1	CAWSVPGTEQFF	TGTGCCTGGAGTGTACCCGGTACTGAGCAGTTCTTC
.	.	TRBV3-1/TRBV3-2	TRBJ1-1	CASSRGRREMGTEAFF	TGTGCCAGCAGCCGAGGCCGGCGGGAAATGGGGACTGAAGCTTTCTTT
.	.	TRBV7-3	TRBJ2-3	CASSPGSGVSTDTQYF	TGTGCCAGCAGCCCAGGGTCCGGTGTTAGCACAGATACGCAGTATTTT
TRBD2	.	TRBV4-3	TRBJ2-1	CASSFSRGGYNEQFF	TGCGCCAGCAGTTTTTCGCGGGGGGGCTACAATGAGCAGTTCTTC